This TCR beta chain originates from a study of T-cell reconstitution after alpha-beta-depleted transplantation in children. Broader study findings: T-cell numbers and diversity one year post-transplant derived largely from freshly generated T cells.

Germline V gives CDR1 SGHTA, CDR2 FQGNSA. V shed 5 bases and J shed 8 bases, with 18 bases lying between them. This CDR3 has 15 residues. Using unique molecular identifiers, the investigators prepared the TCRbeta library. One entry per CDR3 protein, called by TCRdb with MiXCR from the PCR reads. The sample has hundreds of thousands of distinct CDR3 sequences, 6.5% to 9% seen once; the top ten hold around 9.8%. This clonotype was counted at least ten times. Its antigen is unknown. Sequencing was performed on peripheral blood, taken 360 days after TCRalphabeta/CD19-depleted stem cell transplant. This TCR was sampled from a female patient aged 2-10 years who had a stem cell transplant for Fanconi anemia, so the T cells may come from the graft donor. V is TRBV7-2 and J is TRBJ1-4, with D tentatively TRBD1 (5 bases). CDR3 residues: CASSPKEGQGEKLFF. The CDR3 DNA reads TGTGCCAGCAGCCCCAAGGAGGGGCAAGGCGAAAAACTGTTTTTT. Full variable domain (missing parts from reference TRBV7-2 and TRBJ1-4): GAGVSQSPSNKVTEKGKDVELRCDPISGHTALYWYRQSLGQGLEFLIYFQGNSAPDKSGLPSDRFSAERTGGSVSTLTIQRTQQEDSAVYLCASSPKEGQGEKLFFGSGTQLSVL.